This TCR beta chain was documented in a study of OX40 agonist ivuxolimab in advanced cancers. Study-level background: An agonistic human IgG2 monoclonal antibody against OX40 (CD134) was given. Partial responses were observed in three patients, of whom one had hepatocellular carcinoma and two had cutaneous melanoma.

The method was immunoSEQ multiplex PCR; TCRdb's version includes in-frame clones alone and lacks a portion of them. The data contain about 20,000 clones, about 90% of them singletons. Trimming cost V 3 bases and J 4 bases, with 13 bases left between them. The CDR3 is 15 amino acids. Germline V gives CDR1 SEHNR, CDR2 FQNEAQ (reference sequence). This clonotype was sampled from an adult with an advanced solid tumor such as melanoma, head and neck, liver or kidney cancer. Here the sequenced sample was CD4+ or CD8+ T cells sorted from blood, taken in a trial of the OX40 agonist ivuxolimab. This chain uses TRBV7-9 with TRBJ1-5, with a tentative D call TRBD1 (5 bases). The chain's CDR3 is CASSFSQGENQPQHF. CDR3 sequence (DNA): TGTGCCAGCAGCTTTAGTCAGGGAGAGAATCAGCCCCAGCATTTT.